This T cell receptor (beta chain) was observed in a study of vaccination and CD4 T cells after COVID-19. As to treatment: approximately 9-day PBMC culture with coronavirus spike peptide pools or control peptides (ViraFEST assay). An Oncomine TCR Beta short-read assay was used to sequence the DNA from cultured CD4+ T cells. TCRdb re-called the PCR reads through MiXCR, storing one row per CDR3 protein. The repertoire holds around 12,000 distinct CDR3 sequences, 44% seen once, with 15% to 20% in the top ten. On this clonotype: Its target is not known.

What was sequenced was cultured CD4+ T cells from blood. The sequence was obtained from a human donor with COVID-19.

The CDR3 here is CASSLYRGHSPLHF. Written as DNA, the CDR3 is TGTGCCAGCAGTTTATACAGGGGCCATTCACCCCTCCACTTT. This sequence joins TRBV28 and TRBJ1-6; 7 bases align to TRBD1. Per germline, CDR1 MDHEN and CDR2 SYDVKM. V was clipped by 1 base and J by 8 bases; unmatched bases: 2. CDR3 length: 14 amino acids.